This paragraph reports one T cell receptor beta chain. Authors' processing steps: By means of reference gene primer amplification, nucleated cell counts were estimated. TCRdb keeps only in-frame clones here, not all; method: immunoSEQ multiplex PCR. V, J and clone size derive from that table, while D and trimming were established from the DNA sequence. The sample lists about 250,000 clones, 85% occurring once. Cohorts were determined from participant-reported clinical history. The length of the CDR3 is 15 residues. Germline trimming cut 3 bases from V and 2 bases from J; bases unmatched to any gene: 4. Germline V gene lookup returns CDR1 DFQATT and CDR2 SNEGSKA (reference sequence). This sample stems from a study of blood T cell repertoires in COVID-19. Study-level information: T cells, B-cell-depleted T cells, or PBMCs supplied cDNA or gDNA.

Sample: PBMCs or T cells enriched from blood (not recorded which). The gene calls are TRBV20-1 and TRBJ2-5; 12 positions match TRBD2. The receptor was derived from a woman in her forties or fifties with acute COVID-19. CDR3 in amino acids: CSASTSGGTQETQYF. The CDR3 DNA sequence: TGCAGTGCTAGTACTAGCGGGGGGACGCAAGAGACCCAGTACTTC.